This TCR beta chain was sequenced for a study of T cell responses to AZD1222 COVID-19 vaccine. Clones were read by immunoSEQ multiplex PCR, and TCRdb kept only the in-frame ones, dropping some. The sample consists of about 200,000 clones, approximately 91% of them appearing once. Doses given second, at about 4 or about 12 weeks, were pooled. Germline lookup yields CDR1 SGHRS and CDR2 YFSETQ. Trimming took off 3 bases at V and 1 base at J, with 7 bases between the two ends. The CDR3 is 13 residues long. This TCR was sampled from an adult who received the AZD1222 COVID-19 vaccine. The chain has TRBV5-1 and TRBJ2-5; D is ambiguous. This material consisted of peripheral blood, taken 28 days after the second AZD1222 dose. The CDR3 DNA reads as TGCGCCAGCAGCTCTGCGGTCCAAGAGACCCAGTACTTC. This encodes CASSSAVQETQYF.